These 19 T cell receptor beta chains were sequenced from one sample in a study of T-cell reconstitution after alpha-beta-depleted transplantation in children. Library preparation (for TCRbeta) was performed with unique molecular identifiers. TCRdb passed the PCR reads through MiXCR, listing each CDR3 protein once. This table holds about 500,000 distinct CDR3 sequences, 30% to 35% found once. This sample comprised PBMCs from the stem cell graft donor, obtained from the stem cell graft. The receptors shown here come from a human donor who donated a stem cell graft to a child with aplastic anemia.

The chain recombines TRBV6-2 or TRBV6-3 with TRBJ1-5, with D tentatively TRBD1 (5 bases). The V gene lost 5 bases and the J gene lost 0 bases, with 14 bases spanning the gap. Germline CDR1 and CDR2: MNHEY and SVGEGT. The CDR3 spans 16 residues. CDR3 in DNA: TGTGCCAGCAGTCCCCCGGGGCCTAATAGCAATCAGCCCCAGCATTTT. Translation gives CASSPPGPNSNQPQHF.

The chain has TRBV11-1 and TRBJ1-4; TRBD1 matches at 7 bases. With V trimmed by 5 bases and J by 3 bases, 6 bases remained unmatched. CDR1 and CDR2 (germline): SGHAT, FQDESV (reference sequence). The CDR3 is 15 residues long. The CDR3 here is CASSGRDSSNEKLFF. The CDR3 bases are TGTGCCAGCAGCGGAAGGGACAGCTCTAATGAAAAACTGTTTTTT. Full variable domain (missing parts from reference TRBV11-1 and TRBJ1-4): EAEVAQSPRYKITEKSQAVAFWCDPISGHATLYWYRQILGQGPELLVQFQDESVVDDSQLPKDRFSAERLKGVDSTLKIQPAELGDSAMYLCASSGRDSSNEKLFFGSGTQLSVL.

The chain employs TRBV6-1 and TRBJ2-7; D is perhaps TRBD2 (6 bases). Germline CDR1 is MNHNS and CDR2 is SASEGT. This CDR3 region has 15 residues. The germline V and J ends were trimmed by 3 bases and 2 bases, with 14 bases remaining between them. In DNA, the CDR3 is TGTGCCAGCAGTGACGGGGCGGGAAGAACCTACGAGCAGTACTTC. Translation gives CASSDGAGRTYEQYF.

The chain links TRBV15 to TRBJ2-6; D is unresolved. Germline CDR1 reads LNHNV; CDR2 reads YYDKDF (reference sequence). Trimming took 1 base from V and 2 from J, leaving 6 bases between them. There are 15 residues in the CDR3. The CDR3 loop reads CATSRVITGANVLTF. CDR3 DNA: TGTGCCACCAGCAGAGTTATAACTGGGGCCAACGTCCTGACTTTC. The full variable domain, completed using reference TRBV15 and TRBJ2-6, is DAMVIQNPRYQVTQFGKPVTLSCSQTLNHNVMYWYQQKSSQAPKLLFHYYDKDFNNEADTPDNFQSRRPNTSFCFLDIRSPGLGDTAMYLCATSRVITGANVLTFGAGSRLTVL.

This clonotype has just a few counts. The rearrangement links TRBV18 to TRBJ2-6; 12 bases map to TRBD1. The germline CDR1 and CDR2 sequences are KGHSH and LQKENI. The trim removed 1 base at V and 2 bases at J, leaving 3 bases unmatched. There are 18 residues in the CDR3. CDR3 amino acids: CASSPQGQGAPGANVLTF. CDR3 DNA: TGTGCCAGCTCACCACAGGGACAGGGGGCGCCTGGGGCCAACGTCCTGACTTTC.

V and J are TRBV20-1 and TRBJ2-2; TRBD1 agrees at 11 bases. With 1 base clipped from V and 0 bases from J, the junction kept 13 bases outside the gene matches. The CDR3 is 20 residues long. The germline gives CDR1 DFQATT, CDR2 SNEGSKA (reference sequence). CDR3: CSARVESDRGRLTNTGELFF. For the CDR3, the DNA is TGCAGTGCTAGAGTGGAGTCGGACAGGGGGCGCCTCACGAACACCGGGGAGCTGTTTTTT.

In its sample, this clonotype was seen a few times. The chain couples TRBV11-2 to TRBJ2-7; TRBD2 agrees at 13 bases. The CDR3 extends over 16 amino acids. The V gene end was trimmed by 5 bases and the J gene end by 5 bases; junction bases not matched to a gene: 9. The germline V gene encodes CDR1 SGHAT and CDR2 FQNNGV. CDR3 in amino acids: CASSGGLAGLFDEQYF. The CDR3 region has the DNA TGTGCCAGCAGCGGGGGACTAGCGGGACTGTTCGACGAGCAGTACTTC.

The chain has TRBV29-1 and TRBJ2-1, with D perhaps assigned TRBD1 or TRBD2 (6 bases each). The CDR3 consists of 14 residues. The germline CDR1 and CDR2 sequences are SQVTM and ANQGSEA. V was cut by 7 bases and J by 0 bases, with 13 bases left in between. For the CDR3, the DNA is TGCAGCGGGGGGCGGGATCCCTCCTACAATGAGCAGTTCTTC. Protein product: CSGGRDPSYNEQFF.

The chain recombines TRBV2 with TRBJ2-7; 9 nucleotides match TRBD2. The ends lost 6 bases at V and 6 bases at J; junction bases unmatched: 9. Germline assignment: CDR1 SNHLY and CDR2 FYNNEI. CDR3 length: 14 amino acids. The CDR3 reads CASRNLAGRGEQYF. The CDR3 DNA reads TGTGCCAGCAGGAACCTAGCGGGACGGGGCGAGCAGTACTTC.

The chain has TRBV24-1 and TRBJ2-5; D remains ambiguous. The germline V and J ends were trimmed by 4 bases and 0 bases, with 17 bases remaining between them. This CDR3 is 17 amino acids long. The germline V gene encodes CDR1 KGHDR and CDR2 SFDVKD. The CDR3 spells CATSDPTSLVDQETQYF. CDR3 coding DNA: TGTGCCACCAGTGACCCGACAAGTCTAGTAGACCAAGAGACCCAGTACTTC.

This clonotype was observed a handful of times. The rearrangement links TRBV30 to TRBJ2-1, with 12 nucleotides matching TRBD2. There are 16 residues in the CDR3. Germline CDR1 and CDR2: GTSNPN and SVGIG (reference sequence). With V trimmed by 4 bases and J by 6 bases, 10 bases remained unmatched. The CDR3 coding sequence is TGTGCCTGGACTCCACTCCTAGCGGGAGGGCCCAATGAGCAGTTCTTC. Translating it yields CAWTPLLAGGPNEQFF.

This chain connects TRBV30 to TRBJ2-3; no reliable D call. This CDR3 is 14 amino acids long. CDR1 is GTSNPN and CDR2 is SVGIG in the germline V gene (reference sequence). V was trimmed by 5 bases and J by 2 bases, leaving 14 bases between them. For the CDR3, the DNA is TGTGCCTGGGTTGACGGACCTTTCACAGATACGCAGTATTTT. Translating gives CAWVDGPFTDTQYF.

V gene TRBV7-2 combines with J gene TRBJ2-7, with D unclear. The CDR3 contains 15 residues. Trimming left V 0 bases short and J 7 bases short, with 16 bases between. Germline V gene sequence: CDR1 SGHTA, CDR2 FQGNSA. The CDR3 spells CASSLAPTGGGEQYF. The DNA of the CDR3 is TGTGCCAGCAGCTTAGCCCCGACTGGCGGTGGAGAGCAGTACTTC. The variable domain in full, completed from reference TRBV7-2 and TRBJ2-7, reads GAGVSQSPSNKVTEKGKDVELRCDPISGHTALYWYRQSLGQGLEFLIYFQGNSAPDKSGLPSDRFSAERTGGSVSTLTIQRTQQEDSAVYLCASSLAPTGGGEQYFGPGTRLTVT.

This clonotype was seen a handful of times. V is TRBV29-1 and J is TRBJ2-1; TRBD2 agrees at 14 bases. V gave up 6 bases and J gave up 8 bases; unmatched junction bases: 3. In germline, CDR1 is SQVTM, CDR2 ANQGSEA. The CDR3 is 13 residues long. CDR3: CSVSGLAGDEQFF. CDR3 DNA sequence: TGCAGCGTATCGGGACTAGCGGGAGATGAGCAGTTCTTC.

This chain connects TRBV5-1 to TRBJ2-7; D possibly corresponds to TRBD1 (6 bases). CDR1 and CDR2 (germline): SGHRS, YFSETQ. The CDR3 has 18 residues. Trimming took 0 bases from V and 0 from J, leaving 19 bases between them. The CDR3 here is CASSLVRGRQAPSYEQYF. CDR3 nucleotide sequence: TGCGCCAGCAGCTTGGTCAGGGGAAGACAAGCCCCCTCCTACGAGCAGTACTTC.

This clonotype was seen more than once but under ten times. The chain recombines TRBV7-2 with TRBJ2-7, with 9 bases lining up with TRBD2. The germline CDR1 and CDR2 sequences are SGHTA and FQGNSA. The CDR3 loop spans 15 amino acids. J gave up 2 bases and V 1 base, and 3 bases lay outside the gene matches. DNA of the CDR3: TGTGCCAGCAGCTTAGGAGGCGGGAGGGCCTACGAGCAGTACTTC. Translating gives CASSLGGGRAYEQYF.

This clonotype was found a few times. One end of the junction fails to match germline, which may point to a read error. The V gene is TRBV29-1, the J gene TRBJ2-5, with D perhaps TRBD1 or TRBD2 (5 bases each). Per germline, CDR1 SQVTM and CDR2 ANQGSEA. This CDR3 contains 13 residues. The CDR3 reads CSVEGAPGETQYF. CDR3 in DNA: TGCAGCGTAGAAGGGGCCCCGGGGGAGACCCAGTACTTC. Complete variable domain (other parts from reference TRBV29-1 and TRBJ2-5): SAVISQKPSRDICQRGTSLTIQCQVDSQVTMMFWYRQQPGQSLTLIATANQGSEATYESGFVIDKFPISRPNLTFSTLTVSNMSPEDSSIYLCSVEGAPGETQYFGPGTRLLVL.

The V call is TRBV4-3, the J call TRBJ2-5, with 9 bases aligning to TRBD2. The V and J ends lost 8 bases and 5 bases, in that order; junction bases with no gene match: 12. CDR3 length: 15 residues. Per the germline V gene, CDR1 is LGHNA and CDR2 is YSLEER. The CDR3 coding sequence is TGCGCCAGCCGGGGAGGTAGTGCGGGAGGGGAGACCCAGTACTTC. The encoded protein is CASRGGSAGGETQYF.

This clonotype appeared a few times. The chain has TRBV12-3 or TRBV12-4 and TRBJ1-5; D might be TRBD1 (5 bases). This CDR3 is built from 15 residues. Trimming cost V 4 bases and J 0 bases, with 10 bases left between them. The CDR3 DNA reads TGTGCCAGCAGTTCCGGGGGATCTAGCAATCAGCCCCAGCATTTT. Protein product: CASSSGGSSNQPQHF.